This TCR beta chain stems from a study of circulating and synovial CD4+ cells in juvenile arthritis. Findings and caveats of the study: Overlap with synovium rose as more T cells were sequenced. Compared with bulk blood, circulating pathogenic-like lymphocytes shared substantially more CDR3 sequences with synovial T cells.

Germline CDR1 reads LGHNT; CDR2 reads FRNRAP. Between the trimmed V and J ends, which lost 7 bases and 1 base, there was a span of 12 bases. The CDR3 sequence is 14 residues long. This clone was seen just once. Its matching antigen is unknown. Samples derive from patients with active juvenile idiopathic arthritis. Per patient, under 12 mL of blood supplied the cells. Profiled with immunoSEQ multiplex PCR; TCRdb holds only in-frame clones, not every one. Of roughly 2,000 clones in the sample, around nine tenths were seen once. Sequenced: HLA-DR+ CD4+ T cells from blood. Specified subset: circulating pathogenic-like lymphocytes, sorted as HLA-DR+CD14-CD3+CD4+CD25low/- blood T cells. This sequence joins TRBV12-5 and TRBJ2-3; D gene unclear. The TCR originated in a human donor with juvenile idiopathic arthritis. Here the CDR3 DNA reads TGTGCTAGTGCCAGAGACTTCGGCACAGATACGCAGTATTTT. Residues: CASARDFGTDTQYF.